This T cell receptor (beta chain) was recovered during a study of human T cells and chemical hapten exposure. Regarding time point: healthy volunteer bleed at 2 weeks. Total RNA was isolated from unfractionated whole blood. This clonotype showed up many times. V was cut by 1 base and J by 1 base, with 9 bases left in between. This CDR3 spans 15 amino acids. The germline V gene has CDR1 SGHRS and CDR2 YFSETQ. TCRdb passed the RACE reads through MiXCR, listing each CDR3 protein once. The top ten hold about 1.5% of the sample, which has about 46,000 distinct CDR3 sequences, 3.5% to 4.5% seen once. The receptor was isolated from a female donor in good health. Some clones in this sample may be carry-over from other donors' samples. Sequences were obtained from whole blood. The rearrangement uses TRBV5-1 and TRBJ2-1; D might be TRBD2 (6 bases). CDR3 protein: CASSLTGGSYNEQFF. For the CDR3, the DNA is TGCGCCAGCAGCTTGACAGGAGGGTCCTACAATGAGCAGTTCTTC.